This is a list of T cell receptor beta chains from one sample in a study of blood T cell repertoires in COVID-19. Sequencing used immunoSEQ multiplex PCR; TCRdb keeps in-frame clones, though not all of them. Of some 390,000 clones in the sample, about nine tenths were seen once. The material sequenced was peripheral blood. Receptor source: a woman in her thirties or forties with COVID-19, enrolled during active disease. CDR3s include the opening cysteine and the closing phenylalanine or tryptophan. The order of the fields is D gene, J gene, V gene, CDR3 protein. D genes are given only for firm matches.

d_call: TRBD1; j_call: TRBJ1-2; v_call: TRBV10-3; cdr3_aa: CAISEARGHGYGYTF
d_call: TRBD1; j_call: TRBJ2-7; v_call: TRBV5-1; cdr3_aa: CASGPTGGINEQYF
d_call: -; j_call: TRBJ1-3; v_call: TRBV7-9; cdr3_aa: CASSLGLAGPGNTIYF
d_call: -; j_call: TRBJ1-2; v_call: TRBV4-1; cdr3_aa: CASSPPSGVEGYTF
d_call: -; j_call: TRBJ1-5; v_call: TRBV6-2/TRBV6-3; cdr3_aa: CASSRTPTGQGGQGQPQHF
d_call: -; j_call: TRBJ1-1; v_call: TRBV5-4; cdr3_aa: CASSLGAENTEAFF
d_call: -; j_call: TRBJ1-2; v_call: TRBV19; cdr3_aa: CASSGYRANGYTF
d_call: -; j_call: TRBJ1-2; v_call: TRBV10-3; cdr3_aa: CAISEGRGDFINYGYTF
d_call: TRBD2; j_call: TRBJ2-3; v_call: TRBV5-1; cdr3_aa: CASSRLAGGQGTQYF
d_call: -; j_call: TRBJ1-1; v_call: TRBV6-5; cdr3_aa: CASRDDRFYTEAFF
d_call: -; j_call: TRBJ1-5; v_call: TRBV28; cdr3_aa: CASSLMGRGQYQPQHF
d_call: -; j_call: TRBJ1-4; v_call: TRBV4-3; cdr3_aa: CASSQVGGGLGDEKLFF
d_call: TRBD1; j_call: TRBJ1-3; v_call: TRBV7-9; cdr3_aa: CASSLTSGQGSRSGNTIYF
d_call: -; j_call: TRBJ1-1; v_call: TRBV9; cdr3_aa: CASSVAASGWGWTEAFF
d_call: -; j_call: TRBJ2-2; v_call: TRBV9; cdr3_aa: CASSVDIGVTGELFF
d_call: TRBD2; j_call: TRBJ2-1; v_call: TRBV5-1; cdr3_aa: CASSPGLAGGLNEQFF
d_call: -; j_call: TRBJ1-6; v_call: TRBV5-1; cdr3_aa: CASSLEGLMTGLHF
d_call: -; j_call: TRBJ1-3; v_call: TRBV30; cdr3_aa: CASPLEGFGNTIYF
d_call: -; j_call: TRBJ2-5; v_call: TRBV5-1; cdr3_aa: CASSLGNKETQYF
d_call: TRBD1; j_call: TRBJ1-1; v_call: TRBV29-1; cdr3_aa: CSVARDRNTEAFF
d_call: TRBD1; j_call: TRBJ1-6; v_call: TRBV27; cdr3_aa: CASSLGTGGPPLHF
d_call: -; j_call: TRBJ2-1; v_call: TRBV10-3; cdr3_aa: CAISEGLNQYNEQFF
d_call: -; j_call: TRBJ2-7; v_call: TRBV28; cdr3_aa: CASSIPRGQIYEQYF
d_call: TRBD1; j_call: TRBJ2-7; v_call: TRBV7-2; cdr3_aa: CASSLSTGRTLKEQYF
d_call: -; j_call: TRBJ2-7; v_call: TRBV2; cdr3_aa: CASSDEAGNLSYEQYF
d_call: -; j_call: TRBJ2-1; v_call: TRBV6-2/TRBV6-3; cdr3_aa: CASSRTETFYNEQFF
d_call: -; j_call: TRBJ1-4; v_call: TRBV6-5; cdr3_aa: CASSYRPNEKLFF
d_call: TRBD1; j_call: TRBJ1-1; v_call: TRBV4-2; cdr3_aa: CASSQRGDRDSEAFF
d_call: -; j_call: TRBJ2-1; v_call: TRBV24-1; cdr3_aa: CATSDAYNEQFF
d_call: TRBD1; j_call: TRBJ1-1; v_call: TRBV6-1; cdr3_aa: CASSEAGTGNTEAFF